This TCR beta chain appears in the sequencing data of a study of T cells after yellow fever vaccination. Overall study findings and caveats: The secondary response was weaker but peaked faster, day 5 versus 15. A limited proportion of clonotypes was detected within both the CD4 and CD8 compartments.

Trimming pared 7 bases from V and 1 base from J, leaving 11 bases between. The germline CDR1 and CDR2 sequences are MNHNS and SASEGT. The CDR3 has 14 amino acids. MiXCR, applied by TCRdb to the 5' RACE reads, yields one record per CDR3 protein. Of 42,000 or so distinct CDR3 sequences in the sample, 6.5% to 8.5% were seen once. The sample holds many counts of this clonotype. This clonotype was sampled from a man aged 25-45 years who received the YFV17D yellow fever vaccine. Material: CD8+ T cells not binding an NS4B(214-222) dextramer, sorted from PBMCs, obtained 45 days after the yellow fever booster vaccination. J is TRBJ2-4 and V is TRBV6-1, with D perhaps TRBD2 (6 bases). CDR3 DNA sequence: TGTGCCAGCACGAAAGGAGGGGCCAAAAACATTCAGTACTTC. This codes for CASTKGGAKNIQYF.